This TCR beta chain is drawn from a study of technical replicates of blood from four donors. Sequencing was performed with immunoSEQ multiplex PCR; in TCRdb, only in-frame clones are kept and a portion is missing. The table lists 65,000 to 95,000 clones, 65% to 90% of them singletons, with about 5% in the top ten. This TCR derives from a human donor in good health. Some clones in this sample may be carry-over from other donors' samples. The specimen sequenced was PBMCs.

CDR3 coding DNA: TGTGCCAGCAGTTACTCACCGGGGAACAATCAGCCCCAGCATTTT. Its protein is CASSYSPGNNQPQHF. J is TRBJ1-5 and V is TRBV6-6, with unresolved D. This CDR3 region has 15 residues. Between the trimmed V and J ends, which lost 0 bases and 3 bases, there was a span of 9 bases. Germline V gene sequence: CDR1 MNHNY, CDR2 SVGAGI (reference sequence).